This is a list of T cell receptor beta chains from one sample in a study of blood T cell repertoires in COVID-19. The repertoire was sequenced with immunoSEQ multiplex PCR; TCRdb's copy has only in-frame clones and lacks some. The repertoire holds about 420,000 clones, 70% to 90% seen once, with 0.8% to 1% in the top ten. Sequencing was done on a sample of peripheral blood. Source of these receptors: a man aged 18 to 30 with COVID-19, enrolled during active disease. Each CDR3 is given with its conserved first and last residue. Fields, in order: clone size, D gene, J gene, V gene, CDR3 DNA, CDR3 protein. A D gene is named only where the DNA matches it firmly. Size values are once, few and many counts, or a class for expanded clones, and some rows have none.

abundance: -; d_gene: TRBD1; j_gene: TRBJ1-1; v_gene: TRBV7-9; CDR3nt: TGTGCCAGCAGCCATATACAACTCACAGGGGTGGCGAACACTGAAGCTTTCTTT; CDR3aa: CASSHIQLTGVANTEAFF
abundance: -; d_gene: -; j_gene: TRBJ1-2; v_gene: TRBV7-9; CDR3nt: TGTGCCAGCAGCCGATTACTCACAGGGAACTATGGCTACACCTTC; CDR3aa: CASSRLLTGNYGYTF
abundance: -; d_gene: TRBD1; j_gene: TRBJ1-2; v_gene: TRBV12-5; CDR3nt: TGTGCTAGTGGACTGGGACAGGGGGCGTTTCATGGCTACACCTTC; CDR3aa: CASGLGQGAFHGYTF
abundance: -; d_gene: TRBD2; j_gene: TRBJ2-7; v_gene: TRBV30; CDR3nt: TGTGCCTGGAGTCCTCCGGGAAGCGGGAGATACGAGCAGTACTTC; CDR3aa: CAWSPPGSGRYEQYF
abundance: -; d_gene: TRBD2; j_gene: TRBJ2-1; v_gene: TRBV12-3/TRBV12-4; CDR3nt: TGTGCCAGCAAAGGGACTAGCGGGAGCACCCAGTTCTTC; CDR3aa: CASKGTSGSTQFF
abundance: -; d_gene: -; j_gene: TRBJ2-2; v_gene: TRBV6-6; CDR3nt: TGTGCCAGCAGAGCCGGGACTCCACCCACCGGGGAGCTGTTTTTT; CDR3aa: CASRAGTPPTGELFF
abundance: -; d_gene: -; j_gene: TRBJ2-3; v_gene: TRBV29-1; CDR3nt: TGCAGCGTTCTAGCTCCGGGCACAGATACGCAGTATTTT; CDR3aa: CSVLAPGTDTQYF
abundance: -; d_gene: -; j_gene: TRBJ2-3; v_gene: TRBV15; CDR3nt: TGTGCCACCAGCAGAGATCTGAGGGGCACAGATACGCAGTATTTT; CDR3aa: CATSRDLRGTDTQYF
abundance: -; d_gene: -; j_gene: TRBJ1-4; v_gene: TRBV7-6; CDR3nt: TGTGCCAGCAGCCCCAGACAGTACGGAGAAAAACTGTTTTTT; CDR3aa: CASSPRQYGEKLFF
abundance: -; d_gene: TRBD1; j_gene: TRBJ2-2; v_gene: TRBV2; CDR3nt: TGTGCCAGCAACCGACAGGGCACCGGGGAGCTGTTTTTT; CDR3aa: CASNRQGTGELFF
abundance: -; d_gene: -; j_gene: TRBJ1-4; v_gene: TRBV3-1/TRBV3-2; CDR3nt: TGTGCCAGCAGCCAAGTTGATCGGTTAGCTAATGAAAAACTGTTTTTT; CDR3aa: CASSQVDRLANEKLFF
abundance: -; d_gene: TRBD1; j_gene: TRBJ1-2; v_gene: TRBV9; CDR3nt: TGTGCCAGCACCCTTCTCGGACAGGGTGATGGCTACACCTTC; CDR3aa: CASTLLGQGDGYTF
abundance: -; d_gene: TRBD2; j_gene: TRBJ2-3; v_gene: TRBV4-1; CDR3nt: TGCGCCAGCAGCCATAGCGGGGGGCCTAGCACAGATACGCAGTATTTT; CDR3aa: CASSHSGGPSTDTQYF
abundance: once; d_gene: -; j_gene: TRBJ1-6; v_gene: TRBV2; CDR3nt: TGTGCCAGCATATTCGGGGTAGGTTCACCCCTCCACTTT; CDR3aa: CASIFGVGSPLHF
abundance: -; d_gene: TRBD2; j_gene: TRBJ2-1; v_gene: TRBV19; CDR3nt: TGTGCCAGTAGTACTCTAGCGGGAGCCTACAATGAGCAGTTCTTC; CDR3aa: CASSTLAGAYNEQFF
abundance: -; d_gene: -; j_gene: TRBJ1-5; v_gene: TRBV24-1; CDR3nt: TGTGCCACCAGTGGGGGCGGGAGGAGCAATCAGCCCCAGCATTTT; CDR3aa: CATSGGGRSNQPQHF
abundance: -; d_gene: TRBD2; j_gene: TRBJ2-3; v_gene: TRBV2; CDR3nt: TGTGCCAGCAGTCCCGTCCTAGCGGGGGGCACAGATACGCAGTATTTT; CDR3aa: CASSPVLAGGTDTQYF
abundance: -; d_gene: TRBD2; j_gene: TRBJ2-3; v_gene: TRBV6-5; CDR3nt: TGTGCCAGCAGCATGCCGGGACTAGGGTCAGATACGCAGTATTTT; CDR3aa: CASSMPGLGSDTQYF
abundance: -; d_gene: TRBD1; j_gene: TRBJ2-3; v_gene: TRBV27; CDR3nt: TGTGCCAGCAGCTTCACTGGGACAGGGGGCACAGATACGCAGTATTTT; CDR3aa: CASSFTGTGGTDTQYF
abundance: -; d_gene: TRBD2; j_gene: TRBJ2-5; v_gene: TRBV27; CDR3nt: TGTGCCAGCAGCTGGGTAGCGGGGGGGCCATGGGAGACCCAGTACTTC; CDR3aa: CASSWVAGGPWETQYF
abundance: -; d_gene: TRBD2; j_gene: TRBJ2-2; v_gene: TRBV27; CDR3nt: TGTGCCAGCAGTTCCTGGACTAGCGGGACGGGCGGGGAGCTGTTTTTT; CDR3aa: CASSSWTSGTGGELFF
abundance: -; d_gene: TRBD1; j_gene: TRBJ2-1; v_gene: TRBV15; CDR3nt: TGTGCCACCAGCAGAGATCGACCAGGGGGCTGGAATGAGCAGTTCTTC; CDR3aa: CATSRDRPGGWNEQFF
abundance: once; d_gene: -; j_gene: TRBJ2-2; v_gene: TRBV25-1; CDR3nt: TGTGCCAGCAGTGGAAGAGGAGATAGCGGGGAGCTGTTTTTT; CDR3aa: CASSGRGDSGELFF
abundance: few; d_gene: TRBD1; j_gene: TRBJ2-7; v_gene: TRBV11-2; CDR3nt: TGTGCCAGCAGCTTATCGACAGGGGCCCCCTACGAGCAGTACTTC; CDR3aa: CASSLSTGAPYEQYF
abundance: -; d_gene: -; j_gene: TRBJ1-5; v_gene: TRBV19; CDR3nt: TGTGCCAGCCAAACCCAGCGGGGGAGCAATCAGCCCCAGCATTTT; CDR3aa: CASQTQRGSNQPQHF
abundance: once; d_gene: TRBD1; j_gene: TRBJ1-2; v_gene: TRBV25-1; CDR3nt: TGTGCCAGCAGTGAAACAAGGACAGGCATTGGGTATGGCTACACCTTC; CDR3aa: CASSETRTGIGYGYTF
abundance: -; d_gene: -; j_gene: TRBJ1-5; v_gene: TRBV5-8; CDR3nt: TGTGCCAGCAGCTTGGACAGGGCGATCGGCAATCAGCCCCAGCATTTT; CDR3aa: CASSLDRAIGNQPQHF
abundance: -; d_gene: -; j_gene: TRBJ2-7; v_gene: TRBV11-3; CDR3nt: TGTGCCAGCAGCTCCTCTGCCGGGACATTGAGCTCCTACGAGCAGTACTTC; CDR3aa: CASSSSAGTLSSYEQYF
abundance: -; d_gene: TRBD2; j_gene: TRBJ2-3; v_gene: TRBV7-6; CDR3nt: TGTGCCAGCAGCTTAAGGGGACTAGGGGCGGCGGATACGCAGTATTTT; CDR3aa: CASSLRGLGAADTQYF
abundance: -; d_gene: TRBD1; j_gene: TRBJ2-6; v_gene: TRBV6-1; CDR3nt: TGTGCCAGCAGTGAGAGTATACAGGGGTTGTCTGGGGCCAACGTCCTGACTTTC; CDR3aa: CASSESIQGLSGANVLTF
abundance: once; d_gene: -; j_gene: TRBJ2-2; v_gene: TRBV7-8; CDR3nt: TGTGCCAGCAGCTTGGGCGGGGCCAACACCGGGGAGCTGTTTTTT; CDR3aa: CASSLGGANTGELFF
abundance: -; d_gene: TRBD1; j_gene: TRBJ2-1; v_gene: TRBV6-5; CDR3nt: TGTGCCAGCAGACGGACAGGGGGTGGTAATGAGCAGTTCTTC; CDR3aa: CASRRTGGGNEQFF
abundance: -; d_gene: TRBD1; j_gene: TRBJ1-2; v_gene: TRBV18; CDR3nt: TGTGCCAGCTCACACGACAGGGCCCGGGATTTGAACTTC; CDR3aa: CASSHDRARDLNF
abundance: -; d_gene: TRBD2; j_gene: TRBJ2-5; v_gene: TRBV5-6; CDR3nt: TGTGCCAGCAGCCCAACGACAGGGACTAGCCTGGAGACCCAGTACTTC; CDR3aa: CASSPTTGTSLETQYF
abundance: -; d_gene: TRBD1; j_gene: TRBJ1-1; v_gene: TRBV19; CDR3nt: TGTGCCAGTAGTATAGTGGGGCGTGGACAGGGGAGAACTGAAGCTTTCTTT; CDR3aa: CASSIVGRGQGRTEAFF
abundance: -; d_gene: TRBD1; j_gene: TRBJ1-5; v_gene: TRBV7-9; CDR3nt: TGTGCCAGCAGCTTCGGACAGGGAAATCAGCCCCAGCATTTT; CDR3aa: CASSFGQGNQPQHF
abundance: -; d_gene: -; j_gene: TRBJ2-1; v_gene: TRBV7-2; CDR3nt: TGTGCCAGCAGCTTATCAGGGGTTGAACTAGCGACTGAGCAGTTCTTC; CDR3aa: CASSLSGVELATEQFF
abundance: -; d_gene: TRBD2; j_gene: TRBJ2-3; v_gene: TRBV24-1; CDR3nt: TGTGCCACCAGTGATCCACTAGCGGGGGGGCGAGATACGCAGTATTTT; CDR3aa: CATSDPLAGGRDTQYF
abundance: -; d_gene: TRBD1; j_gene: TRBJ2-7; v_gene: TRBV2; CDR3nt: TGTGCCAGCAGTGAGGACAGGGGTTCCTACGAGCAGTACTTC; CDR3aa: CASSEDRGSYEQYF
abundance: -; d_gene: -; j_gene: TRBJ2-3; v_gene: TRBV5-6; CDR3nt: TGTGCCAGCAGCTTGGTGGACTTCACAGATACGCAGTATTTT; CDR3aa: CASSLVDFTDTQYF
abundance: -; d_gene: TRBD2; j_gene: TRBJ2-7; v_gene: TRBV2; CDR3nt: TGTGCCAGCAGTGGCGGGGGGGACTACGAGCAGTACTTC; CDR3aa: CASSGGGDYEQYF
abundance: -; d_gene: -; j_gene: TRBJ1-2; v_gene: TRBV5-8; CDR3nt: TGTGCCAGCAGCCCCGGTAGTAGCTATGGCTACACCTTC; CDR3aa: CASSPGSSYGYTF
abundance: -; d_gene: TRBD1; j_gene: TRBJ2-7; v_gene: TRBV19; CDR3nt: TGTGCCAGTAGTCCTGGGACAGGGTGGACCTACGAGCAGTACTTC; CDR3aa: CASSPGTGWTYEQYF
abundance: once; d_gene: TRBD1; j_gene: TRBJ1-5; v_gene: TRBV6-6; CDR3nt: TGTGCCAGCAGTTCAGGGGGAAGGCAGCCCCAGCATTTT; CDR3aa: CASSSGGRQPQHF
abundance: few; d_gene: -; j_gene: TRBJ2-7; v_gene: TRBV18; CDR3nt: TGTGCCAGCTCACCACAGAAAGCCTCCTACGAGCAGTACTTC; CDR3aa: CASSPQKASYEQYF
abundance: few; d_gene: TRBD2; j_gene: TRBJ2-7; v_gene: TRBV3-1/TRBV3-2; CDR3nt: TGTGCCAGCAGCCGACTACATAGCGGGGTCGACTACGAGCAGTACTTC; CDR3aa: CASSRLHSGVDYEQYF